This TCR beta chain stems from a study of blood T cells in healthy people across ages. Findings and limits, study-wide: CMV status of donors was unknown, possibly confounding expanded clonotype changes. Older age coincided with a roughly linear decline in TCR beta diversity per million T cells.

Individuals who donated were healthy Caucasians from Russia aged about 6 to 90. V was cut by 5 bases and J by 5 bases, with 14 bases left in between. The CDR3 has 14 amino acids. Per germline, CDR1 KGHDR and CDR2 SFDVKD. Sample-barcoded 5' priming and a J-beta primer mix drove a second PCR of about 6 to 12 cycles. Each CDR3 protein is one row after TCRdb ran MiXCR on the 5' RACE reads. The table lists about 720,000 distinct CDR3 sequences, about 20% of them singletons. This clonotype has more than one count but fewer than ten. Its specificity is unknown. Source material: blood. V and J are TRBV24-1 and TRBJ2-5; maybe TRBD2 (6 bases). The clonotype was recovered from a man between 65 and 85 years old in good health. CDR3 region: CATSGDGGLETQYF. CDR3 bases: TGTGCCACCAGTGGGGACGGGGGTTTGGAGACCCAGTACTTC.